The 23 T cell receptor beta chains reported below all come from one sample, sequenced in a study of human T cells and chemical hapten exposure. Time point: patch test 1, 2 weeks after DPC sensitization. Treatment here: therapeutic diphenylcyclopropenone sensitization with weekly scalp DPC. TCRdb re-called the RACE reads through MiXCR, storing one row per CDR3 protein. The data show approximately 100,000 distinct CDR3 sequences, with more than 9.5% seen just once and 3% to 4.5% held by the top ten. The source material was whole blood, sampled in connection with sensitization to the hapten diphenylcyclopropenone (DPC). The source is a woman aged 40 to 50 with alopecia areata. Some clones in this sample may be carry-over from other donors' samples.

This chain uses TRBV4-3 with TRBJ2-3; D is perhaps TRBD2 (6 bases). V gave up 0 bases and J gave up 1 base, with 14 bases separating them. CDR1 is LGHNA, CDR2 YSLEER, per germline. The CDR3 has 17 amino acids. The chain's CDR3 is CASSQESAGRGTDTQYF. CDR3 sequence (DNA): TGCGCCAGCAGCCAAGAATCGGCGGGAAGGGGCACAGATACGCAGTATTTT.

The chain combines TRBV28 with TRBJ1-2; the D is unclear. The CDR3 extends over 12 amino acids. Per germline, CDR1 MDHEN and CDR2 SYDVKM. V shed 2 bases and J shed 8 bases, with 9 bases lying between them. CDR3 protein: CASSLGTLGYTF. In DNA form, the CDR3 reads TGTGCCAGCAGTTTAGGTACCCTGGGCTACACCTTC.

The CDR3 loop is CASSVGVSSGNQETQYF. The CDR3 coding sequence is TGTGCCAGCAGCGTAGGGGTGTCTAGCGGAAACCAAGAGACCCAGTACTTC. The chain joins TRBV9 to TRBJ2-5; 7 bases map to TRBD2. The CDR3 covers 17 residues. CDR1 and CDR2 from the germline V gene are SGDLS and YYNGEE. V was pared by 0 bases and J by 0 bases, with 8 bases of the junction left unmatched.

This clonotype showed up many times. The CDR3 protein is CAWKPDRYDRYTF. The CDR3 DNA is TGTGCCTGGAAACCGGACCGTTACGACCGCTACACCTTC. The gene calls are TRBV30 and TRBJ1-2; D unresolved. Trimming shortened V by 4 bases and J by 9 bases, and 18 bases separated the two germline ends. The CDR3 extends over 13 amino acids. The germline V gene encodes CDR1 GTSNPN and CDR2 SVGIG (reference sequence).

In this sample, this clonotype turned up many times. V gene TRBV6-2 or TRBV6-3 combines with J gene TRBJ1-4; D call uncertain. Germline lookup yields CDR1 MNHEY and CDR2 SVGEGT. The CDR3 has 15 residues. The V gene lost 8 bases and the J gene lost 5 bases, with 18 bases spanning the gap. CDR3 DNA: TGTGCCAGCCGGACTGACGGGAGACGAAATGAAAAACTGTTTTTT. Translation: CASRTDGRRNEKLFF.

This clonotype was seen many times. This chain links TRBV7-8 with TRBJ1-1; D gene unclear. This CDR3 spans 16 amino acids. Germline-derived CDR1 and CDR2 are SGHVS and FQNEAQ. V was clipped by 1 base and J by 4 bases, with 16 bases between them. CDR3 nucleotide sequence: TGTGCCAGCAGCTTAGACGGTAGTGGGTCGGGCACTGAAGCTTTCTTT. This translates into CASSLDGSGSGTEAFF. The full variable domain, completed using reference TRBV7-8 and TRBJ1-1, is GAGVSQSPRYKVAKRGQDVALRCDPISGHVSLFWYQQALGQGPEFLTYFQNEAQLDKSGLPSDRFFAERPEGSVSTLKIQRTQQEDSAVYLCASSLDGSGSGTEAFFGQGTRLTVV.

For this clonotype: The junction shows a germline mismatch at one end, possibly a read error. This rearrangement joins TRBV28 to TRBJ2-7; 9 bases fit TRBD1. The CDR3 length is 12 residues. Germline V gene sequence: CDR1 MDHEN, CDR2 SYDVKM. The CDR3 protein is CASSYPTGGEIF. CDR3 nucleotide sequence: TGTGCCAGCAGTTACCCCACAGGGGGCGAAATTTTC.

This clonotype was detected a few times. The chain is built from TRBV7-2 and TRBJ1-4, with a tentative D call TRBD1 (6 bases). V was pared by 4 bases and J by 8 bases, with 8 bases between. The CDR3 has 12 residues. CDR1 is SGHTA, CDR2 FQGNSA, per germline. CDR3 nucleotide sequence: TGTGCCAGCAGCTACAGGGCGGAAAAACTGTTTTTT. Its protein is CASSYRAEKLFF.

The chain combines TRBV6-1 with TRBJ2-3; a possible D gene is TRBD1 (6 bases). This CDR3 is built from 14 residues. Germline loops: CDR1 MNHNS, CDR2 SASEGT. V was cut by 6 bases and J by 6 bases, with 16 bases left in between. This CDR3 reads CASSGQGQRDTQYF. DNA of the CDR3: TGTGCCAGCAGCGGGCAGGGGCAGAGGGATACGCAGTATTTT.

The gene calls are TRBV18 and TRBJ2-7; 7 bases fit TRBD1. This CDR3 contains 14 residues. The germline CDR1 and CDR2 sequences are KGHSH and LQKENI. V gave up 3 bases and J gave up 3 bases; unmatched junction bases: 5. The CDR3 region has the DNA TGTGCCAGCTCACCTCCGGGACAGAGCTACGAGCAGTACTTC. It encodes CASSPPGQSYEQYF.

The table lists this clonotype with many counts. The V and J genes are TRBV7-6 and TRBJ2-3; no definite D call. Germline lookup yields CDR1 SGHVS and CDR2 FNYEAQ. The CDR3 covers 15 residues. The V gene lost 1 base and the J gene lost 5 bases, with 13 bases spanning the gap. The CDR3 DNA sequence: TGTGCCAGCAGCTTAGGTTCCATATATGGAGATACGCAGTATTTT. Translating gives CASSLGSIYGDTQYF.

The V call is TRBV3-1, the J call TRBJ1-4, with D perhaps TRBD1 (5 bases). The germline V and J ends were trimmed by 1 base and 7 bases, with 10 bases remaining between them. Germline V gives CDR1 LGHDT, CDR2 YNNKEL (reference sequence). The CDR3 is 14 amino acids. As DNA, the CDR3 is TGTGCCAGCAGCCAAGGGGGACGGGGTGAAAAACTGTTTTTT. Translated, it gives CASSQGGRGEKLFF.

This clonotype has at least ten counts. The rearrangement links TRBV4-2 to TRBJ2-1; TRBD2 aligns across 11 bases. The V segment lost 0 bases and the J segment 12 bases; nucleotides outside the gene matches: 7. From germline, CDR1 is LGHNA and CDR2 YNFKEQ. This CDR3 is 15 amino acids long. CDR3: CASSQDASSGRRQFF. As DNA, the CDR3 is TGTGCCAGCAGCCAAGATGCGTCTAGCGGGAGGAGGCAGTTCTTC.

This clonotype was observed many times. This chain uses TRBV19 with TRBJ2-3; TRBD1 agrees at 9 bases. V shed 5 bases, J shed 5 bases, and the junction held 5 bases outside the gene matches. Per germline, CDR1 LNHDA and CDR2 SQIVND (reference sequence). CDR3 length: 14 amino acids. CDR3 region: CASSLGQGKDTQYF. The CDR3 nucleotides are TGTGCCAGTAGTCTTGGACAGGGGAAAGATACGCAGTATTTT.

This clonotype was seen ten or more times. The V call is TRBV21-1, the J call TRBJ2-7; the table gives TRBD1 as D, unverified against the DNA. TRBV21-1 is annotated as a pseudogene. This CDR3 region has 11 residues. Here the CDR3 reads CASLSPDEQYF. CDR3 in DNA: TGTGCCAGCCTCTCCCCGGACGAGCAGTACTTC.

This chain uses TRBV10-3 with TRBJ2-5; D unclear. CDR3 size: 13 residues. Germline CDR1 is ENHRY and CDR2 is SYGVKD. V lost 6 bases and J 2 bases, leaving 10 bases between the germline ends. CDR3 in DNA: TGTGCCATCAGGGGCCAGCCACAAGAGACCCAGTACTTC. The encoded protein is CAIRGQPQETQYF.

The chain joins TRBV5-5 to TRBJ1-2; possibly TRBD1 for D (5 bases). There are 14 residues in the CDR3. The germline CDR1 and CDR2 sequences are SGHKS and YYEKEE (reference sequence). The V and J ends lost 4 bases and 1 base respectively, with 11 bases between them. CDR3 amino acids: CASSRAQGNYGYTF. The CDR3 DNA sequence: TGTGCCAGCAGCCGTGCCCAGGGTAACTATGGCTACACCTTC.

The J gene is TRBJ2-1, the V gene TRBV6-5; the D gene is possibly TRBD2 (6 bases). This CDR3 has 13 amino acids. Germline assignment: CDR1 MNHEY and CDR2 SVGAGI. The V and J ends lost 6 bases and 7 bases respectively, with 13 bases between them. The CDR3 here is CASSLGRKNEQFF. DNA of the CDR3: TGTGCCAGCAGCCTGGGGAGGAAGAATGAGCAGTTCTTC.

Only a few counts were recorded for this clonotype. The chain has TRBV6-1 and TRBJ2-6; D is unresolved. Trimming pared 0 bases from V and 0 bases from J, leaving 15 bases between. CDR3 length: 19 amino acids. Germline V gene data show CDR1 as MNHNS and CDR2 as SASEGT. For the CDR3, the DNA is TGTGCCAGCAGTGAAGCCGTTACAGTGTACCGCTCTGGGGCCAACGTCCTGACTTTC. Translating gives CASSEAVTVYRSGANVLTF.

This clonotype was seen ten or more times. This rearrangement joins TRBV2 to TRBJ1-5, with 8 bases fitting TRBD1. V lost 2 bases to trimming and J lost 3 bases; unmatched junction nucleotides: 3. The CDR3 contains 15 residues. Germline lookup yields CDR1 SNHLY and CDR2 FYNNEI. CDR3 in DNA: TGTGCCAGCAGTGAATCGGACAGGGCCAATCAGCCCCAGCATTTT. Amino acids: CASSESDRANQPQHF. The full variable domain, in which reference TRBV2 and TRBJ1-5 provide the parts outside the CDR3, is EPEVTQTPSHQVTQMGQEVILRCVPISNHLYFYWYRQILGQKVEFLVSFYNNEISEKSEIFDDQFSVERPDGSNFTLKIRSTKLEDSAMYFCASSESDRANQPQHFGDGTRLSIL.

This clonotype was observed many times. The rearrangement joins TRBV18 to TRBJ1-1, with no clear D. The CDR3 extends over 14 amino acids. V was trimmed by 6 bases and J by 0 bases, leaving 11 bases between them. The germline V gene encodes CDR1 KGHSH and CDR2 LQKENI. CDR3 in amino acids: CASSPGRLNTEAFF. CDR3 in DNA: TGTGCCAGCTCTCCGGGCAGGTTGAACACTGAAGCTTTCTTT.

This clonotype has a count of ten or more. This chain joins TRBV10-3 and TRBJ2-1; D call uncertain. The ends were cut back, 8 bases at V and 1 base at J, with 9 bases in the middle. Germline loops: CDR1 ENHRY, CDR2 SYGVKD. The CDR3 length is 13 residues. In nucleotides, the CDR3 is TGTGCCATCGCAGCTGGTTCCTACAATGAGCAGTTCTTC. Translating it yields CAIAAGSYNEQFF.

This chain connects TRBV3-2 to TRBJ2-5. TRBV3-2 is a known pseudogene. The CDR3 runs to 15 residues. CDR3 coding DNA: TGTGCCAGCAGCCAAGTCATGGCGATGGACGAGACCCAGTACTTC. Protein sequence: CASSQVMAMDETQYF.